These 14 T cell receptor beta chains came from one sample sequenced in a study of T-cell reconstitution after alpha-beta-depleted transplantation in children listed by TCRdb under 2016. Library prep was done by PCR. Sequencing relied on an Illumina HiSeq 2500. Molecular barcoding was employed in the preparation of TCR libraries, with unique molecular identifiers being used to normalize TCRbeta repertoire quantification. TCRdb trimmed the raw reads at Q25, called clones with MiXCR and kept productive beta chains. Identical CDR3 protein sequences are pooled into one entry, listed with their most common genes and DNA. The sample data list 200,000 or so distinct CDR3 sequences, and 5% to 6.5% of these were observed just once. The ten most abundant clones make up roughly 4.7% of the sample. The sample's treatment or condition label, decoded: allogeneic hematopoietic cell transplantation with graft depleted of TCRalphabeta T cells and CD19 B cells.

The starting material was PBMCs, obtained before TCRalphabeta/CD19-depleted stem cell transplant. These receptors were obtained from a girl in the first two years of life with combined immunodeficiency, due to receive a stem cell transplant.

This clonotype was found many times. The J gene is TRBJ2-7, the V gene TRBV20-1; 11 bases fit TRBD2. The CDR3 loop spans 13 amino acids. V lost 7 bases and J lost 1; bases outside the gene matches: 3. Germline-derived CDR1 and CDR2 are DFQATT and SNEGSKA (reference sequence). In DNA, the CDR3 is TGCAGTGGGGGGACTAGCGGATCCTACGAGCAGTACTTC. It encodes CSGGTSGSYEQYF.

This clonotype has at least ten counts. One junction end does not reproduce the germline sequence, and a read error may be involved. This chain links TRBV29-1 with TRBJ2-1; 8 bases align to TRBD2. Germline assignment: CDR1 SQVTM and CDR2 ANQGSEA. The CDR3 is made up of 12 amino acids. CDR3 nucleotides: TGCAGCGCAATACCGGGACTAGGGATTCGGCTCTTC. Its translation: CSAIPGLGIRLF.

About this clonotype itself: One end of the junction fails to match germline, which may point to a read error. This chain connects TRBV20-1 to TRBJ2-3; 15 nucleotides align to TRBD2. CDR1 DFQATT and CDR2 SNEGSKA come from the germline V gene (reference sequence). This CDR3 is built from 19 residues. CDR3 in DNA: TGCTGTGCTAGAGGACTAGCGGGAGGGCCTTCATTATTCACAGATACGCAGTATTTT. The encoded protein is CCARGLAGGPSLFTDTQYF.

This clonotype was recorded a few times. V and J are TRBV3-1 and TRBJ1-1, with unresolved D. CDR1 and CDR2 (germline): LGHDT, YNNKEL (reference sequence). V lost 1 base, J lost 6 bases, and 9 bases lay in between. The CDR3 is 13 residues long. The CDR3 is CASSQVLAAEAFF. CDR3 nucleotides: TGTGCCAGCAGCCAAGTTCTGGCAGCTGAAGCTTTCTTT.

This clonotype showed up many times. V usage is TRBV12-3 or TRBV12-4 and J usage is TRBJ1-5, with no clear D. Trimming stripped 2 bases from V and 7 bases from J, with 9 bases between. The CDR3 sequence is 13 residues long. The CDR3 here is CASSLPLGQPQHF. The CDR3 DNA sequence: TGTGCCAGCAGTTTACCCTTGGGGCAGCCCCAGCATTTT.

The chain links TRBV19 to TRBJ1-1; 10 bases agree with TRBD1. J lost 4 bases, V lost 10 bases, and 6 bases had no gene match. Germline loops: CDR1 LNHDA, CDR2 SQIVND (reference sequence). The CDR3 loop spans 13 amino acids. The CDR3 DNA reads TGTGCCACGGACAGGGGGACAGCCACTGAAGCTTTCTTT. It encodes CATDRGTATEAFF.

This clonotype occurred many times. The CDR3 loop is CSVESPDQRDNEQFF. The CDR3 DNA sequence: TGCAGCGTTGAGTCCCCGGATCAGCGGGACAATGAGCAGTTCTTC. This chain links TRBV29-1 with TRBJ2-1; a weak D match, TRBD2 (6 bases). The germline V and J ends were trimmed by 3 bases and 5 bases, with 17 bases remaining between them. The length of the CDR3 is 15 residues. Per the germline V gene, CDR1 is SQVTM and CDR2 is ANQGSEA.

This clonotype was observed at least ten times. CDR3 sequence: CASSEYFKDSQETQYF. CDR3 nucleotides: TGTGCCAGCAGTGAATATTTTAAGGACAGCCAAGAGACCCAGTACTTC. The chain has TRBV25-1 and TRBJ2-5; possible D gene TRBD1, 6 bases. CDR1 is MGHDK, CDR2 SYGVNS, per germline. Between the trimmed V and J ends, which lost 0 bases and 1 base, there was a span of 12 bases. This CDR3 comprises 16 residues.

This clonotype was seen many times. The genes are TRBV12-3 or TRBV12-4 and TRBJ1-4; D remains unclear. V lost 6 bases and J 0 bases, leaving 8 bases between the germline ends. CDR3 size: 14 residues. CDR3: CASSLHATNEKLFF. The CDR3 bases are TGTGCCAGCAGCTTACACGCAACTAATGAAAAACTGTTTTTT.

This clonotype has ten or more counts. The chain employs TRBV2 and TRBJ2-1; no clear D gene. CDR1 and CDR2 (germline): SNHLY, FYNNEI. The length of the CDR3 is 15 residues. Deletions cut 2 bases from V and 0 bases from J, with 8 bases between. CDR3 amino acids: CASSERRSSYNEQFF. In DNA, the CDR3 is TGTGCCAGCAGTGAACGTAGGAGCTCCTACAATGAGCAGTTCTTC.

This clonotype was seen repeatedly, ten times or more. The chain joins TRBV4-1 to TRBJ2-3; TRBD1 matches 9 bases. The V gene end was trimmed by 2 bases and the J gene end by 5 bases; junction bases not matched to a gene: 8. CDR1 and CDR2 from the germline V gene are MGHRA and YSYEKL. The CDR3 sequence is 16 residues long. The CDR3 DNA sequence: TGCGCCAGCAGCCAACCTCGGACAGGGGTGAAAGATACGCAGTATTTT. It translates to CASSQPRTGVKDTQYF.

This clonotype was seen at least ten times. J is TRBJ2-7 and V is TRBV28; TRBD2 is a possible D gene (6 bases). Trimming pared 6 bases from V and 3 bases from J, leaving 15 bases between. This CDR3 has 14 residues. Germline V gene sequence: CDR1 MDHEN, CDR2 SYDVKM. As DNA, the CDR3 is TGTGCCAGCAGCACGGGAGAGGAAATCTACGAGCAGTACTTC. It specifies CASSTGEEIYEQYF. The variable domain in full, completed from reference TRBV28 and TRBJ2-7, reads DVKVTQSSRYLVKRTGEKVFLECVQDMDHENMFWYRQDPGLGLRLIYFSYDVKMKEKGDIPEGYSVSREKKERFSLILESASTNQTSMYLCASSTGEEIYEQYFGPGTRLTVT.

This clonotype has a count of ten or more. This chain joins TRBV12-3 or TRBV12-4 and TRBJ2-1; 8 bases align to TRBD1. Trimming at V came to 3 bases and at J to 7 bases, leaving 23 bases not matched to a gene. The CDR3 runs to 20 residues. Here the CDR3 reads CASSFLVGDLGTGRGNEQFF. The CDR3 DNA reads TGTGCCAGCAGTTTTCTCGTCGGAGACCTAGGGACAGGCCGCGGGAATGAGCAGTTCTTC.

This clonotype was seen ten or more times. This chain links TRBV20-1 with TRBJ2-7; 7 nucleotides line up with TRBD1. This CDR3 contains 13 residues. V lost 6 bases, J lost 0 bases, and 5 bases stayed unmatched. CDR1 is DFQATT, CDR2 SNEGSKA, per germline (reference sequence). This CDR3 reads CSATTGSSYEQYF. The CDR3 bases are TGCAGTGCGACGACAGGGAGCTCCTACGAGCAGTACTTC.